The 26 T cell receptor beta chains reported below all come from one sample, sequenced in a study of T-cell reconstitution after alpha-beta-depleted transplantation in children. Unique molecular identifiers tagged the TCRbeta library. Each CDR3 protein is one row after TCRdb ran MiXCR on the PCR reads. The data contain about 870,000 distinct CDR3 sequences, less than 20% of them singletons. This material consisted of PBMCs, mostly from graft donor cells, taken 360 days after TCRalphabeta/CD19-depleted stem cell transplant. The receptors were sampled from a male patient younger than 18 who had a stem cell transplant for acute lymphoblastic leukemia, so the T cells may come from the graft donor.

This clonotype was seen only a few times. The V and J genes are TRBV20-1 and TRBJ2-3; tentative D call: TRBD1 (5 bases). Trimming removed 4 bases at V and 2 bases at J, with 16 bases between. Germline V gene lookup returns CDR1 DFQATT and CDR2 SNEGSKA (reference sequence). This CDR3 region has 15 residues. CDR3 region: CSAIGWQGNTDTQYF. CDR3 in DNA: TGCAGTGCTATAGGGTGGCAGGGCAACACAGATACGCAGTATTTT.

The gene calls are TRBV7-9 and TRBJ1-1; 7 nucleotides match TRBD1. The junction had 6 bases not matched to a gene; V was cut back by 5 bases and J by 6 bases. Per germline, CDR1 SEHNR and CDR2 FQNEAQ (reference sequence). This CDR3 has 13 amino acids. CDR3 protein: CASSPTGRAEAFF. The CDR3 DNA reads TGTGCCAGCAGCCCGACAGGGAGGGCTGAAGCTTTCTTT.

The rearrangement joins TRBV10-3 to TRBJ1-2, with TRBD1 as a possible D gene (5 bases). This CDR3 has 13 residues. Germline V CDR1 and CDR2: ENHRY, SYGVKD. Trimming removed 7 bases from V and 3 bases from J, with 12 bases in between. The CDR3 reads CAIKTESHYGYTF. The CDR3 DNA reads as TGTGCCATCAAGACAGAATCGCACTATGGCTACACCTTC.

J is TRBJ2-2 and V is TRBV6-4; perhaps TRBD2 as D (6 bases). In germline, CDR1 is MRHNA, CDR2 SNTAGT. This CDR3 has 16 amino acids. Trimming removed 0 bases from V and 5 bases from J, with 13 bases in between. Written as DNA, the CDR3 is TGTGCCAGCAGTGACTCTGCGGGGCTTGAGACCGGGGAGCTGTTTTTT. Its translation is CASSDSAGLETGELFF.

The chain combines TRBV28 with TRBJ2-7, with D tentatively TRBD2 (6 bases). V shed 4 bases and J shed 1 base, with 14 bases lying between them. The CDR3 totals 15 residues. CDR1 is MDHEN and CDR2 is SYDVKM in the germline V gene. DNA for the CDR3: TGTGCCAGCAGTTCCCTGAGGGAGGTATCCTACGAGCAGTACTTC. Residues: CASSSLREVSYEQYF.

This chain links TRBV12-3 or TRBV12-4 with TRBJ2-1, with D perhaps given as TRBD1 or TRBD2 (5 bases each). The V end was cut by 8 bases, the J end by 7 bases, with 30 bases between. The CDR3 sequence is 18 residues long. The CDR3 loop reads CASAFRLKWGNGVNEQFF. The DNA for the CDR3 is TGTGCCAGCGCGTTTCGCCTCAAGTGGGGGAACGGCGTAAATGAGCAGTTCTTC.

This clonotype was observed at least ten times. The chain employs TRBV5-1 and TRBJ2-1, with TRBD2 matching over 12 bases. The CDR3 extends over 15 amino acids. Germline CDR1 and CDR2: SGHRS and YFSETQ. The trim removed 0 bases at V and 6 bases at J, leaving 1 base unmatched. CDR3: CASSLASGRGNEQFF. CDR3 coding DNA: TGCGCCAGCAGCTTGGCTAGCGGGAGGGGCAATGAGCAGTTCTTC.

This clonotype has more than one count but fewer than ten. J is TRBJ2-1 and V is TRBV20-1, with TRBD2 identical over 11 bases. With V trimmed by 7 bases and J by 5 bases, 7 bases remained unmatched. From germline, CDR1 is DFQATT and CDR2 SNEGSKA (reference sequence). The CDR3 runs 14 residues. The CDR3 nucleotides are TGCAGTGAGAGTAGCGGGAGGGTTCACAATGAGCAGTTCTTC. Translating gives CSESSGRVHNEQFF.

The table lists this clonotype with a few counts. The V and J genes are TRBV4-1 and TRBJ2-7; D call uncertain. Trimming left V 10 bases short and J 6 bases short, with 10 bases between. Germline V gene data show CDR1 as MGHRA and CDR2 as YSYEKL. The CDR3 has 10 amino acids. CDR3 in DNA: TGCGCCACCTTCTACTGCGAGCAGTACTTC. It codes for CATFYCEQYF.

The rearrangement uses TRBV7-9 and TRBJ2-7; 9 nucleotides align to TRBD1. V lost 6 bases, J lost 2 bases, and 11 bases stayed unmatched. CDR3 length equals 16 residues. The germline V gene has CDR1 SEHNR and CDR2 FQNEAQ (reference sequence). For the CDR3, the DNA is TGTGCCAGCAGACCCCTCCCGGGACAGGGACCCTACGAGCAGTACTTC. Encoded protein: CASRPLPGQGPYEQYF. Drawing the rest from reference TRBV7-9 and TRBJ2-7, the complete variable domain is DTGVSQNPRHKITKRGQNVTFRCDPISEHNRLYWYRQTLGQGPEFLTYFQNEAQLEKSRLLSDRFSAERPKGSFSTLEIQRTEQGDSAMYLCASRPLPGQGPYEQYFGPGTRLTVT.

As for this clonotype: It is likely a read error, because the conserved phenylalanine at the end of the CDR3 is missing. The V gene is TRBV20-1, the J gene TRBJ1-3; 8 bases agree with TRBD1. The length of the CDR3 is 13 residues. Germline lookup yields CDR1 DFQATT and CDR2 SNEGSKA (reference sequence). Unmatched junction bases numbered 5, after V lost 5 bases and J lost 5 bases. The CDR3 protein is CSALRDRRNTIYS. CDR3 DNA: TGCAGTGCTCTCCGGGACAGGAGAAACACCATATATTCT.

This clonotype was seen repeatedly, ten times or more. The chain has TRBV12-3 or TRBV12-4 and TRBJ2-2, with a weak D call TRBD1 (6 bases). The CDR3 is 13 residues long. V was cut by 6 bases and J by 7 bases, with 12 bases left in between. The CDR3 protein is CASRFTGLGELFF. In nucleotides, the CDR3 is TGTGCCAGCAGATTCACAGGGCTCGGGGAGCTGTTTTTT.

The J gene is TRBJ2-7, the V gene TRBV9, with TRBD2 identical over 8 bases. The CDR3 is 16 residues long. J gave up 1 base and V 0 bases, and 6 bases lay outside the gene matches. Looked up from germline, CDR1 is SGDLS and CDR2 is YYNGEE. The CDR3 DNA is TGTGCCAGCAGCGTAGGTTGGACTAGCCGGTCCTACGAGCAGTACTTC. This gives the protein CASSVGWTSRSYEQYF.

V usage is TRBV6-1 and J usage is TRBJ1-4; D is unresolved. Trimming cost V 5 bases and J 6 bases, with 19 bases left between them. Per germline, CDR1 MNHNS and CDR2 SASEGT. This CDR3 is built from 16 residues. CDR3 DNA sequence: TGTGCCAGCAGTCCCGTCCGGACCTTTTCGGATGAAAAACTGTTTTTT. Protein product: CASSPVRTFSDEKLFF.

A few counts support this clonotype. The chain has TRBV7-9 and TRBJ2-5; maybe TRBD2 (6 bases). This CDR3 comprises 14 residues. Per the germline V gene, CDR1 is SEHNR and CDR2 is FQNEAQ (reference sequence). The V and J ends lost 5 bases and 5 bases respectively, with 15 bases between them. The CDR3 bases are TGTGCCAGCAGCCCTACTAGCTTCCAGGAGACCCAGTACTTC. Translation: CASSPTSFQETQYF.

The J gene is TRBJ2-1, the V gene TRBV29-1; 7 bases line up with TRBD2. CDR1 is SQVTM, CDR2 ANQGSEA, per germline. V was clipped by 3 bases and J by 0 bases; unmatched bases: 8. The CDR3 length is 16 residues. The CDR3 here is CSVEGPGGYSYNEQFF. In nucleotides, the CDR3 is TGCAGCGTTGAGGGACCGGGAGGTTACTCCTACAATGAGCAGTTCTTC.

This clonotype was recorded at least ten times. The genes are TRBV12-3 or TRBV12-4 and TRBJ2-4; D perhaps matches TRBD2 (6 bases). The CDR3 contains 15 residues. V was cut by 2 bases and J by 0 bases, with 8 bases left in between. Here the CDR3 reads CASSLLGLAKNIQYF. In DNA, the CDR3 is TGTGCCAGCAGTTTATTGGGACTAGCCAAAAACATTCAGTACTTC.

V and J are TRBV9 and TRBJ1-1, with no clear D. CDR3 size: 14 residues. CDR1 and CDR2 (germline): SGDLS, YYNGEE. Trimming stripped 0 bases from V and 1 base from J, with 7 bases between. This chain's CDR3 is CASSVDPENTEAFF. In DNA, the CDR3 is TGTGCCAGCAGCGTAGACCCAGAGAACACTGAAGCTTTCTTT.

This clonotype was seen a few times. J is TRBJ1-5 and V is TRBV27; 7 bases map to TRBD1. Germline V gene sequence: CDR1 MNHEY, CDR2 SMNVEV (reference sequence). The CDR3 spans 14 residues. V dropped 4 bases and J dropped 7; count of bases not matched to a gene: 7. CDR3 coding DNA: TGTGCCAGCAGTTCTTACAGGGGCAGCCAGCCCCAGCATTTT. The encoded protein is CASSSYRGSQPQHF.

The genes are TRBV6-1 and TRBJ2-2; TRBD2 aligns across 13 bases. J gave up 3 bases and V 6 bases, and 4 bases lay outside the gene matches. The CDR3 is made up of 16 amino acids. Germline V lookup: CDR1 MNHNS, CDR2 SASEGT. CDR3 in DNA: TGTGCCAGCAGAGGACTAGCGGGAGAGGACACCGGGGAGCTGTTTTTT. Residues: CASRGLAGEDTGELFF.

This clonotype was seen a few times. The CDR3 reads CASRQTGDTGELFF. DNA of the CDR3: TGTGCCAGCAGGCAGACAGGGGACACCGGGGAGCTGTTTTTT. The chain is built from TRBV12-3 or TRBV12-4 and TRBJ2-2; 8 bases line up with TRBD1. The CDR3 consists of 14 residues. The J segment lost 3 bases and the V segment lost 6 bases, leaving 3 bases of the junction unmatched.

V is TRBV12-3 or TRBV12-4 and J is TRBJ2-3, with D perhaps TRBD2 (6 bases). Deletions cut 7 bases from V and 4 bases from J, with 21 bases between. The CDR3 is 16 amino acids. CDR3 in DNA: TGTGCCAGCACCCCGAGCCCGGGGACTGTAGCAGATACGCAGTATTTT. This codes for CASTPSPGTVADTQYF.

This rearrangement joins TRBV12-3 or TRBV12-4 to TRBJ2-7; 7 bases align to TRBD2. This CDR3 is 13 amino acids long. The V segment lost 6 bases and the J segment 4 bases; nucleotides outside the gene matches: 6. The CDR3 loop is CASRPQLAYEQYF. Here the CDR3 DNA reads TGTGCCAGCAGACCACAACTAGCGTACGAGCAGTACTTC.

This clonotype was detected a few times. CDR3 residues: CASRPDRGHNSPLHF. The CDR3, as DNA: TGTGCCAGCAGGCCCGACAGGGGCCATAATTCACCCCTCCACTTT. The chain couples TRBV6-1 to TRBJ1-6; TRBD1 matches 8 bases. Germline CDR1 MNHNS, CDR2 SASEGT. The CDR3 runs to 15 residues. V lost 6 bases and J lost 5; bases outside the gene matches: 6.

This clonotype has ten or more counts. The chain is built from TRBV20-1 and TRBJ2-2; 9 nucleotides line up with TRBD1. Germline assignment: CDR1 DFQATT and CDR2 SNEGSKA (reference sequence). The CDR3 spans 15 residues. Germline trimming cut 3 bases from V and 4 bases from J; bases unmatched to any gene: 6. In DNA, the CDR3 is TGCAGTGCTAGTAAGGTGACAGGGGGCACCGGGGAGCTGTTTTTT. Protein sequence: CSASKVTGGTGELFF.

The chain carries TRBV18 and TRBJ2-1; TRBD1 matches 9 bases. The germline V gene has CDR1 KGHSH and CDR2 LQKENI. V gave up 3 bases and J gave up 12 bases; unmatched junction bases: 12. CDR3 size: 15 residues. CDR3 DNA: TGTGCCAGCTCACCTGCGGGACAGGGCAACCTTCTGCAGTTCTTC. Amino acids: CASSPAGQGNLLQFF.